This is a list of T cell receptor beta chains from one sample in a study of blood T cell repertoires in COVID-19. Produced via immunoSEQ multiplex PCR; TCRdb's table is partial and in-frame only. The table lists over 200,000 clones, about 83% of them singletons. Specimen: peripheral blood. Receptors originate from a woman aged 45-65 years with active or convalescent COVID-19. Each CDR3 is given with its conserved first and last residue. The order of the fields is J gene, clone size, V gene, D gene, CDR3 length, CDR3 protein, CDR3 DNA. The D gene is left open where the match is weak. Size values are once, few and many counts, or a class for expanded clones, and some rows have none.

j_gene: TRBJ2-5
abundance: NA
v_gene: TRBV14
d_gene: NA
len: 14
CDR3aa: CASSIHALGETQYF
CDR3nt: TGTGCCAGCAGCATCCACGCGCTCGGGGAGACCCAGTACTTC

j_gene: TRBJ2-1
abundance: NA
v_gene: TRBV5-5
d_gene: TRBD2
len: 13
CDR3aa: CASSLGGVREQFF
CDR3nt: TGTGCCAGCAGCCTTGGGGGGGTCAGAGAGCAGTTCTTC

j_gene: TRBJ2-2
abundance: NA
v_gene: TRBV27
d_gene: TRBD2
len: 16
CDR3aa: CASSPRLAGGGGELFF
CDR3nt: TGTGCCAGCAGTCCTCGACTAGCGGGAGGAGGCGGGGAGCTGTTTTTT

j_gene: TRBJ2-6
abundance: NA
v_gene: TRBV28
d_gene: NA
len: 16
CDR3aa: CASSLSPGSGANVLTF
CDR3nt: TGTGCCAGCAGTTTATCCCCGGGATCTGGGGCCAACGTCCTGACTTTC

j_gene: TRBJ1-5
abundance: NA
v_gene: TRBV23-1
d_gene: NA
len: 13
CDR3aa: CASSQSADQPQHF
CDR3nt: TGCGCCAGCAGTCAATCAGCGGATCAGCCCCAGCATTTT

j_gene: TRBJ2-1
abundance: NA
v_gene: TRBV5-4
d_gene: TRBD2
len: 15
CDR3aa: CASSLRSGRADEQFF
CDR3nt: TGTGCCAGCAGCTTGCGTAGCGGGAGGGCCGATGAGCAGTTCTTC

j_gene: TRBJ1-1
abundance: few
v_gene: TRBV5-6
d_gene: NA
len: 15
CDR3aa: CASSLVGGMNTEAFF
CDR3nt: TGTGCCAGCAGCTTGGTCGGGGGAATGAACACTGAAGCTTTCTTT

j_gene: TRBJ2-1
abundance: NA
v_gene: TRBV2
d_gene: TRBD1
len: 15
CDR3aa: CASSGTGVPYNEQFF
CDR3nt: TGTGCCAGCAGCGGGACAGGGGTTCCCTACAATGAGCAGTTCTTC

j_gene: TRBJ2-1
abundance: NA
v_gene: TRBV5-8
d_gene: NA
len: 15
CDR3aa: CASSLGQTKWNEQFF
CDR3nt: TGTGCCAGCAGCTTGGGACAGACCAAGTGGAATGAGCAGTTCTTC

j_gene: TRBJ1-3
abundance: NA
v_gene: TRBV14
d_gene: TRBD1
len: 19
CDR3aa: CASSHPIGTGAFGGNTIYF
CDR3nt: TGTGCCAGCAGCCATCCAATTGGGACAGGGGCGTTCGGTGGAAACACCATATATTTT

j_gene: TRBJ2-1
abundance: NA
v_gene: TRBV19
d_gene: NA
len: 15
CDR3aa: CASNSDSRSYNEQFF
CDR3nt: TGTGCCAGTAACTCGGACTCCCGCTCCTACAATGAGCAGTTCTTC

j_gene: TRBJ1-1
abundance: NA
v_gene: TRBV5-5
d_gene: TRBD1
len: 14
CDR3aa: CASSPGTGGTEAFF
CDR3nt: TGTGCCAGCAGCCCGGGGACAGGGGGCACTGAAGCTTTCTTT

j_gene: TRBJ2-2
abundance: once
v_gene: TRBV30
d_gene: NA
len: 16
CDR3aa: CAWVGGDWANTGELFF
CDR3nt: TGTGCCTGGGTCGGAGGCGATTGGGCGAACACCGGGGAGCTGTTTTTT

j_gene: TRBJ1-2
abundance: NA
v_gene: TRBV6-5
d_gene: NA
len: 13
CDR3aa: CASRRGSNYGYTF
CDR3nt: TGTGCCAGCAGGAGGGGGTCTAACTATGGCTACACCTTC

j_gene: TRBJ2-1
abundance: NA
v_gene: TRBV19
d_gene: NA
len: 14
CDR3aa: CASSGLSSYNEQFF
CDR3nt: TGTGCCAGTTCCGGACTGAGCTCCTACAATGAGCAGTTCTTC

j_gene: TRBJ1-6
abundance: NA
v_gene: TRBV2
d_gene: NA
len: 14
CDR3aa: CASRQAQNNSPLHF
CDR3nt: TGTGCCAGCAGACAGGCCCAGAATAATTCACCCCTCCACTTT

j_gene: TRBJ1-1
abundance: NA
v_gene: TRBV29-1
d_gene: TRBD1
len: 17
CDR3aa: CSLTARGQGILNTEAFF
CDR3nt: TGCAGCCTCACAGCTCGGGGACAGGGGATCTTGAACACTGAAGCTTTCTTT

j_gene: TRBJ1-4
abundance: few
v_gene: TRBV19
d_gene: NA
len: 15
CDR3aa: CASSMGPARGEKLFF
CDR3nt: TGTGCCAGTAGTATGGGGCCAGCCAGGGGTGAAAAACTGTTTTTT

j_gene: TRBJ1-2
abundance: once
v_gene: TRBV10-3
d_gene: TRBD1
len: 17
CDR3aa: CAISEPRDSDFAYGYTF
CDR3nt: TGTGCCATCAGTGAGCCGCGGGACAGTGACTTTGCCTATGGCTACACCTTC

j_gene: TRBJ1-2
abundance: once
v_gene: TRBV28
d_gene: NA
len: 12
CDR3aa: CASSNGQRGYTF
CDR3nt: TGTGCCAGCAGCAATGGACAAAGGGGCTACACCTTC

j_gene: TRBJ2-1
abundance: NA
v_gene: TRBV27
d_gene: NA
len: 14
CDR3aa: CASSTRGVGNEQFF
CDR3nt: TGTGCCAGCAGTACTCGGGGTGTAGGCAATGAGCAGTTCTTC